This TCR beta chain was sequenced during a study of cytomegalovirus exposure and HLA in healthy donors. PCR primers comprised 60 Vbeta and 13 Jbeta primers. Clones were read by immunoSEQ multiplex PCR, and TCRdb kept only the in-frame ones, dropping some. Of about 160,000 clones in the sample, over 75% are singletons; the top ten hold around 4%. Specimen: PBMCs. This receptor was obtained from a man in his forties or fifties in good health and CMV-seronegative.

The CDR3 DNA sequence: TGTGCCAGCAGCCTGAACAGGGGGCTAGGGTATGGCTACACCTTC. It is translated as CASSLNRGLGYGYTF. J is TRBJ1-2 and V is TRBV7-2; 9 bases line up with TRBD1. CDR1 and CDR2 from the germline V gene are SGHTA and FQGNSA. This CDR3 has 15 residues. V lost 5 bases to trimming and J lost 5 bases; unmatched junction nucleotides: 9. The whole variable domain, filled in from reference TRBV7-2 and TRBJ1-2, reads GAGVSQSPSNKVTEKGKDVELRCDPISGHTALYWYRQSLGQGLEFLIYFQGNSAPDKSGLPSDRFSAERTGGSVSTLTIQRTQQEDSAVYLCASSLNRGLGYGYTFGSGTRLTVV.